This T cell receptor beta chain derives from a study of CD8+ T cells in alopecia areata. The CDR3 consists of 17 residues. Per the germline V gene, CDR1 is MGHRA and CDR2 is YSYEKL. Trimming cost V 0 bases and J 4 bases; bases outside gene matches: 7. Treatment defined: oral pan-JAK inhibitor, 5-10 mg twice daily. Extracted RNA was reverse transcribed, and the resulting cDNA served as sequencing template. Using immunoSEQ multiplex PCR, the repertoire was profiled, and TCRdb retains in-frame clones only, with some absent. There are around 140,000 clones in the sample; around 87% occur only once, and around 13% lies in the top ten.

This TCR was recovered from a human donor with alopecia areata. The gene calls are TRBV4-1 and TRBJ1-2; 11 nucleotides agree with TRBD1. The sample consisted of CD8+ T cells sorted from blood, taken at week 4, from a patient treated with tofacitinib. CDR3 sequence: CASSQEVGTGGGYGYTF. The CDR3 DNA follows: TGCGCCAGCAGCCAAGAAGTCGGGACAGGGGGGGGCTATGGCTACACCTTC.